Sequencing of this T cell receptor beta chain was carried out in a study of T-cell memory formation after mild COVID-19 (dated by TCRdb to 2020 to 2023). In the study overall: TCR sequence clusters from the two donors were found to be largely donor specific. Longitudinal TCRalpha and TCRbeta repertoire sequencing tracked T-cell clones expanding and contracting after mild COVID-19 in two donors. The cohort was made up of two young adult volunteers, one female and one male, who were previously healthy.

The sample was run on an Illumina NovaSeq 6000. Using 5'RACE with constant-segment primers, TCRalpha and TCRbeta cDNA libraries were constructed, with sample barcodes and unique molecular identifiers added in the process. RNA was extracted from every sample with Trizol reagent. The libraries were amplified in two PCR steps, and the second step added a second sample barcode and Illumina TruSeq adapters. Libraries were sequenced on an Illumina NovaSeq with 2 x 150 bp paired-end reads. Concerning the study's data processing: With migec v1.2.7, reads were demultiplexed and then collapsed into UMI-guided consensus sequences. Using mixcr v2.1.11, UMI consensuses were aligned to TRA and TRB V and J templates and then assembled into clonotypes. A clonotype was counted as expanded or contracted only when both edgeR and NoisET called the clonotype significant, with the noise models trained on biological replicates. edgeR calls used a false discovery rate-adjusted p below 0.01 and a log2 fold-change threshold of 1. As an exploratory analysis of dynamics, max-normalized trajectories of the 1000 most abundant clonotypes were examined by PCA with hierarchical clustering. Each responding clone was given a CD4 or CD8 phenotype based on the CD4+ and CD8+ repertoires, which had been sequenced separately. Starting from the raw public reads, TCRdb applied fastp trimming at Q25, assembled clones with MiXCR and retained in-frame beta chains. Rows with one shared CDR3 protein collapse into an entry with the most common genes and DNA. TCRdb, rather than the study authors, made the V and J calls. The sample table shows 210,000 or so distinct CDR3 sequences, and 10% are seen once. The ten most abundant clones make up roughly 3.2% of the sample.

What the research found in general, with its limitations: SARS-CoV-2 specificity was not confirmed for the second-wave clones peaking on day 37. The study included only a couple of mild cases, and larger cohorts that include severe cases with pre-infection samples were judged to be necessary. From day 15 to 85, contracting clones showed balanced CD4/CD8 phenotypes, whereas a second wave of clones that expanded from day 15 to 37 leaned towards CD4+. Some responding clones were detected in pre-infection memory, which suggested that pre-existing cross-reactive memory T cells had joined the SARS-CoV-2 response. Contracting CD4+ clones were located mainly in the CM and EM memory subsets, whereas CD8+ clones were found to be enriched in EMRA.

Ficoll-Paque density gradient centrifugation was used to isolate PBMCs. About this clonotype: The antigen it binds to is not known. There are no base qualities to consult, and no much larger clone falls within one base.

The CDR3 contains 13 residues, cysteine and phenylalanine counted. Only the CDR3 DNA is retained, 39 bases long and in frame from the first base. The CDR1 and CDR2 encoded by the germline V gene (reference sequence) are DFQATT and SNEGSKA. V lost 5 bases and J lost 7 bases, and the count of bases not matched to a germline gene is 6. The sequenced sample consisted of PBMCs or a T cell subset sorted from them (not recorded which). This clonotype was obtained from a man aged 18-30 years who had mild COVID-19 (a few samples of this study predate the infection). The sample titles of this study are shuffled in the database, so cell type and time point are left out; the donor was told from shared clones. The V gene is TRBV20-1 and the J gene is TRBJ2-7, and 12 junctional nucleotides match TRBD1. The CDR3 protein: CSASGQGAREQYF. The nucleotides read TGCAGTGCTTCGGGACAGGGGGCTAGGGAGCAGTACTTC.